This T cell receptor (beta chain) was found in a study of cytomegalovirus exposure and HLA in healthy donors. On the study more broadly: Within the Caucasian-associated ancestry cluster were more than 75% of the 398 genotyped donors.

Germline V lookup: CDR1 MGHDK, CDR2 SYGVNS. The CDR3 loop spans 14 amino acids. Trimming removed 4 bases from V and 8 bases from J, with 17 bases in between. To note about this clone: The antigen is unknown.

The study ran its PCR with 60 Vbeta and 13 Jbeta primers. The authors' processing: In a later analysis, of 79 million or so unique beta chains, roughly 9.9 million appeared in at least two donors. Some clones are missing from TCRdb's copy, which holds only in-frame ones; the method was immunoSEQ multiplex PCR. V and J calls and clone size are those listed in that table; D and trimming were worked out from the DNA. The sample includes approximately 190,000 clones, around 86% of them seen just once. Study-level findings and limits: In a later analysis, productive TCRs from donors in an Asian-associated ancestry cluster reportedly carried fewer N-insertions than the cohort mean. An analysis was carried out at a later point. It showed that HLA-associated TCR beta chains were more clonally expanded than equally common non-associated chains.

This sequence originates from a man in his forties in good health and CMV-seropositive. The source material was PBMCs. The chain recombines TRBV25-1 with TRBJ1-2; D may be TRBD1 (6 bases). DNA of the CDR3: TGTGCCAGCAGTGCGGGGCAGGGGCGAAGCGGCTACACCTTC. Protein product: CASSAGQGRSGYTF.